The 18 T cell receptor beta chains below were found in one sample sequenced in a study of T cells after yellow fever vaccination. TCRdb itself ran the 5' RACE reads through MiXCR, one entry per CDR3 protein. The table includes about 260,000 distinct CDR3 sequences, under 15% detected once. The sequenced sample was CD4+ T cells sorted from PBMCs, obtained 45 days after the yellow fever booster vaccination. These receptors all stem from a man aged 25 to 40 who received the YFV17D yellow fever vaccine.

The J gene is TRBJ2-4, the V gene TRBV7-2, with 10 bases that match TRBD1. The CDR3 has 17 residues. Germline V gene sequence: CDR1 SGHTA, CDR2 FQGNSA. V lost 5 bases to trimming and J lost 5 bases; unmatched junction nucleotides: 12. DNA of the CDR3: TGTGCCAGCAGCGCTACGTCCGGACAGGGGGTCCAAAACATTCAGTACTTC. Its protein product is CASSATSGQGVQNIQYF.

The chain recombines TRBV18 with TRBJ2-5; the D gene is possibly TRBD1 (5 bases). This CDR3 is built from 15 residues. Trimming took off 4 bases at V and 3 bases at J, with 15 bases between the two ends. Germline loops: CDR1 KGHSH, CDR2 LQKENI. The CDR3 nucleotides read TGTGCCAGCTCACTACCCAGGGTGGTAAAAGAGACCCAGTACTTC. Encoded protein: CASSLPRVVKETQYF.

V and J are TRBV4-3 and TRBJ2-5; 7 nucleotides agree with TRBD2. Germline CDR1 reads LGHNA; CDR2 reads YSLEER. Germline trimming cut 2 bases from V and 3 bases from J; bases unmatched to any gene: 9. CDR3 length equals 16 residues. CDR3 sequence reads: CASSQFFGRTEETQYF. CDR3 bases: TGCGCCAGCAGCCAATTTTTCGGGAGGACCGAAGAGACCCAGTACTTC.

V usage is TRBV12-3 or TRBV12-4 and J usage is TRBJ2-1; TRBD2 matches at 11 bases. The CDR3 is 16 residues long. V was pared by 4 bases and J by 4 bases, with 6 bases of the junction left unmatched. The CDR3 loop is CASSSEGLAEYNEQFF. The CDR3 bases are TGTGCCAGCAGTTCCGAGGGACTAGCGGAATACAATGAGCAGTTCTTC.

J is TRBJ2-1 and V is TRBV7-3; perhaps D is TRBD1 or TRBD2 (5 bases each). V was cut by 8 bases and J by 7 bases, with 15 bases left in between. This CDR3 region has 13 residues. Germline-derived CDR1 and CDR2 are SGHTA and FQGTGA. The CDR3 region is CASGDGTRNEQFF. The CDR3 region has the DNA TGTGCCAGCGGAGACGGGACGAGGAATGAGCAGTTCTTC.

The rearrangement joins TRBV3-1 to TRBJ2-3; weak D call: TRBD2 (5 bases). Germline assignment: CDR1 LGHDT and CDR2 YNNKEL (reference sequence). Trimming shortened V by 4 bases and J by 7 bases, and 12 bases separated the two germline ends. This CDR3 spans 13 amino acids. CDR3 nucleotide sequence: TGTGCCAGCAGCCCCTCTAGCCACTATACGCAGTATTTT. Amino acids: CASSPSSHYTQYF.

This sequence joins TRBV6-5 and TRBJ2-6, with D possibly called TRBD1 or TRBD2 (5 bases each). The V gene's germline CDR1 is MNHEY and CDR2 SVGAGI. The CDR3 loop spans 17 amino acids. Trimming took 6 bases from V and 4 from J, leaving 19 bases between them. The CDR3 sequence: CASSSSGTVGGANVLTF. The CDR3 region has the DNA TGTGCCAGCAGCTCCTCCGGGACCGTGGGCGGGGCCAACGTCCTGACTTTC.

This clonotype has just a few counts. CDR3 DNA sequence: TGTGCCAGCAGCCAAGGGACTTCGAATGAGCAGTTCTTC. It specifies CASSQGTSNEQFF. This sequence joins TRBV3-1 and TRBJ2-1; the D gene is possibly TRBD2 (5 bases). Deletions cut 1 base from V and 7 bases from J, with 8 bases between. The CDR3 loop spans 13 amino acids. Germline-derived CDR1 and CDR2 are LGHDT and YNNKEL (reference sequence).

This clonotype has only a few counts. The gene calls are TRBV20-1 and TRBJ2-3; 14 bases agree with TRBD2. The length of the CDR3 is 15 residues. Germline loops: CDR1 DFQATT, CDR2 SNEGSKA (reference sequence). V trimming: 6 bases; J trimming: 10 bases; junction bases outside the gene matches: 12. CDR3 sequence reads: CSAPPGTSGSVAQYF. The CDR3 DNA is TGCAGTGCCCCCCCCGGGACTAGCGGGAGTGTAGCGCAGTATTTT.

This clonotype occurred many times. The chain has TRBV4-3 and TRBJ2-5; TRBD1 might be the D (5 bases). Germline values: CDR1 LGHNA, CDR2 YSLEER. V lost 4 bases and J 2 bases, leaving 8 bases between the germline ends. The CDR3 runs to 13 residues. As DNA, the CDR3 is TGCGCCAGCAGCCGGGGCCCACAAGAGACCCAGTACTTC. Translated, it gives CASSRGPQETQYF.

J is TRBJ2-5 and V is TRBV5-1; 10 bases align to TRBD2. Germline V gene sequence: CDR1 SGHRS, CDR2 YFSETQ. Trimming cost V 4 bases and J 1 base; bases outside gene matches: 7. This CDR3 spans 16 amino acids. CDR3 protein: CASSAGWTSGQETQYF. The CDR3 region has the DNA TGCGCCAGCAGCGCCGGTTGGACTAGCGGCCAAGAGACCCAGTACTTC.

This clonotype was recorded many times. The V gene is TRBV5-1, the J gene TRBJ2-1; 16 nucleotides align to TRBD2. The J segment lost 9 bases and the V segment lost 4 bases, leaving 4 bases of the junction unmatched. The CDR3 contains 15 residues. Germline V gives CDR1 SGHRS, CDR2 YFSETQ. The CDR3 nucleotides read TGCGCCAGCAGCGAGGGACTAGCGGGAGGGGCTGAGCAGTTCTTC. This sequence encodes CASSEGLAGGAEQFF.

This clonotype occurred many times. The chain joins TRBV12-3 or TRBV12-4 to TRBJ2-1, with TRBD1 identical over 10 bases. The CDR3 contains 16 residues. With 3 bases clipped from V and 7 bases from J, the junction kept 9 bases outside the gene matches. CDR3 region: CASSFRRDRGGNEQFF. In DNA form, the CDR3 reads TGTGCCAGCAGTTTTCGCCGGGACAGGGGAGGTAATGAGCAGTTCTTC.

The rearrangement joins TRBV7-2 to TRBJ2-5; D perhaps matches TRBD2 (6 bases). Germline CDR1 SGHTA, CDR2 FQGNSA. The CDR3 runs 15 residues. The V end was cut by 0 bases, the J end by 5 bases, with 13 bases between. This CDR3 is CASSLAGLGRETQYF. CDR3 DNA: TGTGCCAGCAGCTTAGCCGGGCTGGGGAGGGAGACCCAGTACTTC.

V is TRBV6-5 and J is TRBJ2-1; D perhaps matches TRBD2 (6 bases). Germline CDR1 reads MNHEY; CDR2 reads SVGAGI. V shed 2 bases and J shed 6 bases, with 20 bases lying between them. The CDR3 sequence is 17 residues long. The CDR3 DNA reads TGTGCCAGCAGTTACCCCACCGGGACCGGAGGGGCCAATGAGCAGTTCTTC. Amino acids: CASSYPTGTGGANEQFF.

This clonotype occurred many times. The chain joins TRBV12-3 or TRBV12-4 to TRBJ1-1; D unclear. CDR3 length: 15 amino acids. V lost 1 base and J lost 1, with 10 bases in between. The CDR3, as DNA: TGTGCCAGCAGTTTAGGTGCCGGTTGGAACACTGAAGCTTTCTTT. Its translation: CASSLGAGWNTEAFF.

There are a few counts of this clonotype. The V gene is TRBV6-5, the J gene TRBJ2-5; D perhaps matches TRBD2 (5 bases). Germline V gene lookup returns CDR1 MNHEY and CDR2 SVGAGI. The CDR3 totals 14 residues. Trimming pared 2 bases from V and 2 bases from J, leaving 9 bases between. CDR3 nucleotides: TGTGCCAGCAGTTACGACGGGGTACAAGAGACCCAGTACTTC. The encoded protein is CASSYDGVQETQYF.

The chain carries TRBV27 and TRBJ2-2, with D perhaps TRBD2 (6 bases). Deletions cut 7 bases from V and 0 bases from J, with 24 bases between. This CDR3 has 19 residues. Germline values: CDR1 MNHEY, CDR2 SMNVEV (reference sequence). CDR3: CASKGGYRLDPANTGELFF. In DNA, the CDR3 is TGTGCCAGCAAGGGAGGTTATCGGTTGGACCCAGCGAACACCGGGGAGCTGTTTTTT.